These 27 T cell receptor beta chains share one sample of origin, sequenced in a study of tumor and adjacent non-tumor tissue in lung cancer. RNA was extracted from bulk tissue without any cell sorting. The normal lung tissue was taken more than 3 cm from the tumor edge. A modified ARM-PCR protocol with three rounds of nested PCR amplified TCRbeta. TCRdb reanalysed the multiplex PCR reads using MiXCR and keeps one entry per CDR3 protein. The data show roughly 82,000 distinct CDR3 sequences, with around three quarters seen just once and 21% held by the top ten. The sample taken for sequencing was distant non-tumor lung tissue. Receptors originate from a woman aged 50 to 65 with non-small cell lung cancer.

This clonotype was counted only a few times. The junction departs from germline at one end; a sequencing error may be responsible. The V gene is TRBV5-1, the J gene TRBJ2-7, with TRBD2 matching over 7 bases. The CDR3 covers 14 residues. The V gene's germline CDR1 is SGHRS and CDR2 YFSETQ. The CDR3 loop is CASSLASGSHEQYF. CDR3 DNA sequence: TGTGCCAGCAGCTTGGCTAGCGGTTCCCACGAGCAGTACTTC.

The rearrangement links TRBV24-1 to TRBJ1-1; D unresolved. Germline V gene data show CDR1 as KGHDR and CDR2 as SFDVKD. CDR3 length: 13 residues. The CDR3 loop is CVASERTGLEAFF. For the CDR3, the DNA is TGTGTCGCCAGTGAAAGGACTGGGCTTGAAGCTTTCTTT.

A word on this clonotype: The conserved phenylalanine or tryptophan is not found at the CDR3 terminus, so this likely reflects a read error. The genes are TRBV5-1 and TRBJ2-1; weak D call: TRBD1 (5 bases). The CDR3 contains 16 residues. Germline V gives CDR1 SGHRS, CDR2 YFSETQ. DNA for the CDR3: TGCGCCAGCAGCCCATTTTTCGACAGAGCCTACAATAAGCAGTTCTTA. This translates into CASSPFFDRAYNKQFL.

On this clonotype itself: Sequence at one end of the junction differs from germline and may be a read error. V is TRBV5-5 and J is TRBJ1-5; D is uncertain. The CDR3 is 15 residues long. Germline V gene sequence: CDR1 SGHKS, CDR2 YYEKEE (reference sequence). The DNA for the CDR3 is TGTGCCAGCAACGTTAACCCGGACTGGATTCAGCCTCAGCATTTT. Amino acids: CASNVNPDWIQPQHF.

Turning to this clonotype: One end of the junction varies from germline; a read error may be responsible. The V gene is TRBV11-2, the J gene TRBJ2-5; D may be TRBD2 (6 bases). The germline V gene has CDR1 SGHAT and CDR2 FQNNGV. The CDR3 runs to 13 residues. For the CDR3, the DNA is TGTGCCAGCAGCCTTAAGGGTGCGGGGACCCAGCACTTC. It encodes CASSLKGAGTQHF.

The chain is built from TRBV5-1 and TRBJ1-1; D is uncertain. The V end was cut by 9 bases, the J end by 0 bases, with 15 bases between. The germline V gene has CDR1 SGHRS and CDR2 YFSETQ. The CDR3 is 14 amino acids. DNA of the CDR3: TGCGCCAACAACGAGAGGGTTATGAACACTGAAGCTTTCTTT. Translated: CANNERVMNTEAFF.

This clonotype was observed once. At one of its ends the junction is not consistent with the germline gene, which may arise from a read error. The CDR3 here is CASSQGSGVNVMTF. Here the CDR3 DNA reads TGCGCCAGCAGCCAGGGCTCTGGGGTCAACGTCATGACTTTC. This chain joins TRBV4-1 and TRBJ2-6; D unclear. This CDR3 region has 14 residues. Germline V gene sequence: CDR1 MGHRA, CDR2 YSYEKL.

The sample holds one count of this clonotype. V is TRBV6-1 and J is TRBJ1-5; a weak D match, TRBD1 (5 bases). This CDR3 is built from 14 residues. Trimming cost V 6 bases and J 3 bases, with 12 bases left between them. Per the germline V gene, CDR1 is MNHNS and CDR2 is SASEGT. The CDR3 bases are TGTGCCAGCAGAGGAAAGGGGAACAATCAGCCCCAGCATTTT. Translated: CASRGKGNNQPQHF.

With respect to this clonotype: One end of the junction does not line up with germline, which may come from a read error. The V call is TRBV15, the J call TRBJ2-3; 13 bases align to TRBD2. This CDR3 has 21 amino acids. Per germline, CDR1 LNHNV and CDR2 YYDKDF (reference sequence). The CDR3 nucleotides read TGTGCTACCAGCAGAGATGATGAGGGGACTAGCGGGACTTATCCGACAGATACGCAGTATTTT. Translated: CATSRDDEGTSGTYPTDTQYF.

V gene TRBV12-3 or TRBV12-4 combines with J gene TRBJ2-1; D might be TRBD1 or TRBD2, each matching 5 bases. The CDR3 sequence is 12 residues long. Trimming removed 5 bases from V and 10 bases from J, with 12 bases in between. This chain's CDR3 is CASSRGTEEQFF. CDR3 DNA sequence: TGTGCCAGCAGTCGTGGGACGGAAGAGCAGTTCTTC.

As for this clonotype: Germline and junction disagree at one end, which may indicate a read error. The chain joins TRBV11-2 to TRBJ2-7, with 10 bases lining up with TRBD2. The CDR3 length is 17 residues. The germline gives CDR1 SGHAT, CDR2 FQNNGV. The CDR3 is CACSARTSGRALWEQYF. CDR3 DNA: TGTGCCTGCAGCGCCAGGACCAGCGGGAGGGCATTGTGGGAGCAGTACTTC.

The V call is TRBV12-3 or TRBV12-4, the J call TRBJ1-5, with 7 bases identical to TRBD1. The CDR3 contains 14 residues. With 7 bases clipped from V and 7 bases from J, the junction kept 10 bases outside the gene matches. CDR3 loop: CASNLGTEVQPQHF. The DNA of the CDR3 is TGTGCCAGCAACCTCGGGACAGAGGTCCAGCCCCAGCATTTT.

This clonotype was counted ten times or more. This chain uses TRBV5-1 with TRBJ2-1, with 13 positions matching TRBD2. CDR1 is SGHRS, CDR2 YFSETQ, per germline. The CDR3 is 16 residues long. V shed 4 bases and J 5 bases; nucleotides not matched to a gene: 6. DNA of the CDR3: TGCGCCAGCAGCAAAGGGGGGACTAGCGGGGACAATGAGCAGTTCTTC. This gives the protein CASSKGGTSGDNEQFF.

This clonotype was found a few times. V usage is TRBV7-9 and J usage is TRBJ1-2; D is possibly TRBD1 (5 bases). V lost 2 bases and J 4 bases, leaving 8 bases between the germline ends. This CDR3 is 13 amino acids long. The V gene's germline CDR1 is SEHNR and CDR2 FQNEAQ (reference sequence). CDR3 sequence (DNA): TGTGCCAGCAGCTTAAGGGACTTCTATGGCTACACCTTC. The encoded protein is CASSLRDFYGYTF.

Comments on this clonotype: The conserved closing phenylalanine or tryptophan is absent in this CDR3, likely reflecting a read error. This rearrangement joins TRBV6-5 to TRBJ2-4; the D gene could be TRBD1 or TRBD2 (6 bases each). CDR3 length: 14 residues. Germline V gives CDR1 MNHEY, CDR2 SVGAGI. Trimming took off 8 bases at V and 2 bases at J, with 13 bases between the two ends. The CDR3 nucleotides read TGTGCCAGCGGTGTCCGGGGGCCCAAAAACATTCAGTACTCC. This codes for CASGVRGPKNIQYS.

The chain combines TRBV6-5 with TRBJ1-2; D ambiguous. Germline V gene lookup returns CDR1 MNHEY and CDR2 SVGAGI. V shed 10 bases and J shed 4 bases, with 10 bases lying between them. This CDR3 has 11 amino acids. CDR3 region: CAILGSYGYTF. The CDR3 bases are TGTGCCATCCTAGGGAGCTATGGCTACACCTTC.

A note on this clonotype: A junction end diverges from the germline sequence, so it may reflect a read error. The chain uses TRBV11-2 and TRBJ2-7; 9 bases line up with TRBD1. Germline CDR1 SGHAT, CDR2 FQNNGV. The CDR3 spans 16 residues. The CDR3 is CASNQGQGEFSYEQYF. In nucleotides, the CDR3 is TGTGCCAGCAACCAGGGACAGGGAGAGTTCTCCTACGAACAGTACTTC.

Notes on this clonotype: An end of the junction differs from the germline gene, which may be a read error. The gene calls are TRBV6-1 and TRBJ2-1, with no clear D. CDR3 length equals 15 residues. Germline V lookup: CDR1 MNHNS, CDR2 SASEGT. The CDR3 protein is CANSDSFATYNEKFF. CDR3 DNA: TGTGCCAACAGTGATAGCTTTGCCACCTACAATGAGAAGTTCTTC.

This clonotype has ten or more counts. The CDR3: CASSASGTPNEDTQYF. DNA of the CDR3: TGTGCCAGTAGTGCCTCCGGGACTCCGAATGAAGATACGCAGTATTTT. The chain joins TRBV19 to TRBJ2-3; perhaps TRBD2 as D (6 bases). V lost 5 bases and J lost 5, with 20 bases in between. Per germline, CDR1 LNHDA and CDR2 SQIVND (reference sequence). This CDR3 contains 16 residues.

Comments on this clonotype: A much larger clonotype is one base distant, so this may be a read error. The CDR3 ends on some other residue instead of the conserved phenylalanine or tryptophan, so this is likely a read error. This chain links TRBV5-4 with TRBJ2-1, with D uncertain. The germline V and J ends were trimmed by 0 bases and 7 bases, with 5 bases remaining between them. There are 12 residues in the CDR3. Germline CDR1 and CDR2: SGHNT and YYREEE (reference sequence). CDR3 nucleotide sequence: TGTGCCAGCAGCTTGGATTGGAATGAGCAGTTCCTC. It translates to CASSLDWNEQFL.

The count of this clonotype is one. One end of the junction is discordant with germline, which a read error may explain. The J gene is TRBJ2-7, the V gene TRBV10-3; 7 nucleotides align to TRBD1. The germline CDR1 and CDR2 sequences are ENHRY and SYGVKD. CDR3 length equals 15 residues. The CDR3: CAITPSRDRGYDQYF. CDR3 in DNA: TGTGCCATCACTCCCTCCCGGGACAGAGGATACGATCAGTACTTC.

Turning to this clonotype: Because it lacks the conserved phenylalanine or tryptophan at the end, this CDR3 is likely a read error. The genes are TRBV6-1 and TRBJ2-5; 10 bases agree with TRBD1. J lost 5 bases, V lost 5 bases, and 17 bases had no gene match. The CDR3 sequence is 18 residues long. From germline, CDR1 is MNHNS and CDR2 SASEGT. Here the CDR3 reads CASSRTGGIVARDETQYL. For the CDR3, the DNA is TGTGCCAGCAGTCGGACAGGGGGTATCGTAGCAAGGGATGAGACCCAGTACCTC.

On this clonotype: A much larger clone is a single base away; this may be a read error. The rearrangement uses TRBV5-6 and TRBJ2-3, with unresolved D. Per germline, CDR1 SGHDT and CDR2 YYEEEE. CDR3 length equals 14 residues. The CDR3 bases are TGTGACAGCTCCAGTGTTCGGCGGACAGATACGCAGTATTTT. Its translation is CDSSSVRRTDTQYF.

As concerns this clonotype: The conserved closing phenylalanine or tryptophan is absent in this CDR3, likely reflecting a read error. This chain uses TRBV6-1 with TRBJ2-7, with 9 nucleotides matching TRBD1. The germline CDR1 and CDR2 sequences are MNHNS and SASEGT. This CDR3 has 14 residues. The CDR3 bases are TGTGCCAGTAGTGCCACGGACAGGGGCTACGAGCAGTACCTC. Its protein is CASSATDRGYEQYL.

The J gene is TRBJ1-2, the V gene TRBV12-3 or TRBV12-4; D unresolved. Trimming stripped 1 base from V and 12 bases from J, with 18 bases between. The CDR3 consists of 14 residues. As DNA, the CDR3 is TGTGCCAGCAGTTTAGTACGAACGGGAGAAGGCCACACCTTC. It translates to CASSLVRTGEGHTF.

This clonotype appeared a single time. Germline and junction disagree at one end, which may indicate a read error. The V and J genes are TRBV29-1 and TRBJ2-1, with D perhaps matching TRBD2 (6 bases). This CDR3 region has 13 residues. Germline CDR1 reads SQVTM; CDR2 reads ANQGSEA. In DNA, the CDR3 is TGTATCGCCAAGAAGCTGGAGGGAGGTGAGCAGTTCTTC. Residues: CIAKKLEGGEQFF.

This clonotype was recorded at least ten times. This CDR3 is CASSLTSGSSNEQFF. The DNA of the CDR3 is TGTGCCAGCAGCCTAACTAGCGGGAGTTCCAATGAGCAGTTCTTC. The chain recombines TRBV7-6 with TRBJ2-1, with TRBD2 matching over 11 bases. Germline CDR1 and CDR2: SGHVS and FNYEAQ. This CDR3 spans 15 amino acids. With 5 bases clipped from V and 6 bases from J, the junction kept 6 bases outside the gene matches.